The subject of this entry is one T cell receptor beta chain. What it binds is unknown. Looked up from germline, CDR1 is MNHNY and CDR2 is SVGAGI (reference sequence). Trimming removed 1 base from V and 4 bases from J, with 10 bases in between. The CDR3 is 14 amino acids. In every patient, relapse followed autologous stem cell transplantation, while exposure to brentuximab vedotin differed. The data were produced by immunoSEQ multiplex PCR, yet TCRdb's version contains in-frame clones alone and is incomplete. In the table there are 72,000 or so clones, roughly 91% of which are singletons. This sample stems from a study of PD-1 blockade in classical Hodgkin lymphoma. The wider study: Treatment was intravenous nivolumab, 3 mg/kg every 2 weeks, until progression.

The study's findings and limits: Baseline TCR diversity was reportedly lower in newly diagnosed patients than healthy donors. Repertoire differences lack defined causes, possibly disease activity or prior therapy.

The chain links TRBV6-6 to TRBJ2-5; D uncertain. The receptor's source is a human donor with classical Hodgkin lymphoma. The source material was peripheral blood mononuclear cells (PBMCs), sampled at baseline. CDR3: CASSYWWGSETQYF. CDR3 nucleotides: TGTGCCAGCAGTTACTGGTGGGGTTCAGAGACCCAGTACTTC.